The present TCR beta chain was sequenced within a study of blood T cell repertoires in COVID-19 (dated by TCRdb to 2019 to 2021). With regard to the full study: Samples from collaborators originated in the United States, Italy and Spain and spanned both the acute and convalescent phases of COVID-19. Where available, HLA class I and class II types were obtained from metadata supplied by the sample provider rather than from assay-based typing. Samples came from the ongoing ImmuneRACE study (first 160 participants) plus 1,254 subjects from 6 global collaborators. The repertoires were released in a freely available public database meant as a resource for research on the immune response to SARS-CoV-2. The dataset comprised deeply sampled blood TCRbeta repertoires from subjects exposed to, actively infected with, or recovered from COVID-19. A de-identified subject ID, COVID-19 status, age in years and sex were almost always included in the sample metadata. The prospective study material was composed of cDNA or gDNA derived from T cells, B-cell-depleted T cells, or PBMCs.

Note on this clone: What this receptor recognizes is not known. Base qualities are missing; no much larger clone stands one base away.

In the prospective study, participants were roughly 18 to 95 years old, resided in under 30 geographic areas of the United States, and were enrolled through a virtual design. Cohort assignment in the prospective study relied on participant-reported clinical history from a screening survey and a study questionnaire. In the prospective study, mobile phlebotomists collected whole blood, serum and a nasopharyngeal or oropharyngeal swab from each participant. Prospective study participants could optionally give additional blood draws and questionnaires over a roughly two-month period. Before DNA extraction, prospective study blood samples were shipped either frozen or at room temperature. TCRbeta CDR3 regions were amplified from genomic DNA using the immunoSEQ Assay, a bias-controlled multiplex PCR. Per the authors' processing: The number of nucleated cells in each sample was estimated by amplification of reference gene primers within the assay. To quantify the absolute abundance of each unique TCRbeta CDR3 rearrangement, sequence reads were collapsed and filtered. For each sample, productive Simpson clonality was calculated as the square root of Simpson's diversity index over productive rearrangements. TCRdb obtained this table from immuneACCESS and retained in-frame rearrangements with V and J assigned. These tables miss some clones; where compared with another copy, unresolved V genes account for less than half of the shortfall, and the remainder is unexplained. From that table come the V and J calls and clone size; the DNA was used to work out D and trimming. A total of around 200,000 clones appear in this sample, roughly 90% of them only once. The ten biggest clones cover around a tenth of the sample.

Findings and caveats that apply to the study as a whole: The quantity of clinical and demographic metadata differed by source and by participant and was supplied without curation.

Reading from cysteine to phenylalanine, the CDR3 counts 12 amino acids. Solely the CDR3 DNA is kept, with 36 bases framed from the first base. V loses 0 bases of germline sequence and J loses 11 bases, and the interval between the two ends is 10 bases. According to the germline V gene (reference sequence), CDR1 reads LNHNV and CDR2 reads YYDKDF. The receptor was derived from a man aged 18-30 years with acute COVID-19. The receptor chain draws on TRBV15 and TRBJ1-1, with no confidently assigned D gene. The sample comprised PBMCs or T cells enriched from blood (not recorded which). The sequenced DNA: TGTGCCACCAGCAGAGATTCTGGGCGTGCTTTCTTT. This gives the protein CATSRDSGRAFF.